These T cell receptor beta chains were read from a single sample in a study of breast tumors, draining lymph nodes, adjacent tissues. TCRdb reprocessed the multiplex PCR reads with MiXCR, giving one entry per CDR3 protein. The sample holds roughly 110,000 distinct CDR3 sequences, roughly 29% seen once. Sequencing input: axillary lymph node tissue. These receptors were collected from a female donor with breast cancer. Some clones in this sample may be carry-over from other donors' samples. The CDR3 runs from the conserved cysteine through the conserved F or W. Fields, in order: J gene, D gene, clone size, V gene, CDR3 protein, CDR3 DNA. A D gene is named only where the DNA matches it firmly. The size entry is marked missing in some rows and otherwise reads once, few, many or a size class.

>TRBJ1-2|-|many|TRBV20-1
CSARDGTGPYGYTF
TGCAGTGCTAGAGATGGTACAGGCCCCTATGGCTACACCTTC
>TRBJ2-7|TRBD2|many|TRBV5-1
CASSLGTSGRSYEQYF
TGCGCCAGCAGCTTAGGAACGAGCGGGAGGTCGTACGAGCAGTACTTC
>TRBJ2-3|-|-|TRBV10-1
CASSVTIGVKGGTETQYF
TGCGCCAGCAGTGTCACGATAGGTGTCAAGGGGGGCACAGAAACGCAGTATTTT
>TRBJ2-7|TRBD2|many|TRBV30
CAWSRGSSYEQYF
TGTGCCTGGAGTCGCGGGAGCTCCTACGAGCAGTACTTC
>TRBJ2-1|-|many|TRBV12-5
CASGFGTPGRQFF
TGTGCTAGTGGTTTTGGGACCCCGGGGCGCCAGTTCTTC
>TRBJ2-5|-|many|TRBV6-2/TRBV6-3
CASSRGHQETQYF
TGTGCCAGCAGTCGGGGCCACCAAGAGACCCAGTACTTC
>TRBJ2-1|-|-|TRBV6-2/TRBV6-3
CASTTPLGGGSSYNEQFF
TGTGCCAGCACGACTCCTCTAGGCGGGGGCAGTTCCTACAATGAGCAGTTCTTC
>TRBJ2-5|-|-|TRBV2
CASSESSTNQPQYF
TGTGCCAGCAGTGAAAGCAGTACCAATCAGCCCCAGTACTTC
>TRBJ1-6|-|-|TRBV20-1
CSANFRERNSPLHF
TGCAGTGCAAACTTCCGGGAGAGAAATTCACCCCTCCACTTT
>TRBJ1-6|-|many|TRBV27
CASSSRVNSPLHF
TGTGCCAGCAGTTCGAGGGTTAATTCACCCCTCCACTTT
>TRBJ2-5|-|many|TRBV9
CASSGGNTQETQSF
TGTGCCAGCAGCGGGGGAAATACCCAAGAGACCCAGTCCTTC
>TRBJ2-1|-|many|TRBV6-5
CASSYSGAYNEQFF
TGTGCCAGCAGTTACAGCGGAGCCTACAATGAGCAGTTCTTC
>TRBJ1-1|TRBD1|-|TRBV20-1
CSARLDRMNTEAFF
TGCAGTGCTAGATTGGACAGGATGAACACTGAAGCTTTCTTT
>TRBJ1-2|-|-|TRBV20-1
CSAVPGSNYGYTF
TGCAGTGCAGTCCCAGGGTCGAACTATGGCTACACCTTC
>TRBJ2-5|TRBD2|many|TRBV20-1
CSASASGRGQETQYF
TGCAGTGCTAGCGCTAGCGGGAGGGGGCAAGAGACCCAGTACTTC
>TRBJ2-3|-|many|TRBV7-3
CASSLMGVSTDTQYF
TGTGCCAGCAGCTTAATGGGGGTTAGCACAGATACGCAGTATTTT
>TRBJ1-5|-|many|TRBV6-6
CASSHSEQIRNQPQHF
TGTGCCAGCAGTCACTCTGAACAGATACGCAATCAGCCCCAGCATTTT
>TRBJ1-2|-|-|TRBV2
CASPTEANYGYTF
TGTGCCAGCCCAACAGAGGCTAACTATGGCTACACCTTC
>TRBJ2-1|-|many|TRBV7-3
CASSLQGTLYNEQFF
TGTGCCAGCAGCCTTCAAGGGACACTTTACAATGAGCAGTTCTTC
>TRBJ1-4|-|many|TRBV6-1
CASSEGPVGGKLFF
TGTGCCAGCAGTGAAGGGCCGGTGGGGGGAAAACTGTTTTTT
>TRBJ2-7|TRBD2|many|TRBV12-3/TRBV12-4
CASSRLAGGQRRKYYEQYF
TGTGCCAGCAGCAGACTAGCGGGGGGCCAAAGAAGAAAGTACTACGAGCAGTACTTC
>TRBJ2-3|-|-|TRBV20-1
CSARGLGGNTGDTQYF
TGCAGTGCTAGAGGGTTAGGGGGGAACACCGGGGATACGCAGTATTTT
>TRBJ2-3|TRBD2|-|TRBV11-3
CASSPISGGHTDTQYF
TGTGCCAGCAGCCCAATTAGCGGGGGGCACACAGATACGCAGTATTTT
>TRBJ2-2|TRBD1|many|TRBV7-3
CASSLGTGPNTGELFF
TGTGCCAGCAGCTTAGGGACAGGCCCGAACACCGGGGAGCTGTTTTTT
>TRBJ2-6|TRBD1|many|TRBV2
CASTTGGGANVLTF
TGTGCCAGCACTACAGGGGGTGGGGCCAACGTCCTGACTTTC
>TRBJ1-2|-|-|TRBV20-1
CSAREGSSYGYTF
TGCAGTGCTAGAGAGGGAAGCTCCTATGGCTACACCTTC
>TRBJ1-5|-|many|TRBV20-1
CSASPPWGGNQPQHF
TGCAGTGCTAGCCCACCGTGGGGGGGCAATCAGCCCCAGCATTTT
>TRBJ1-5|-|once|TRBV12-3/TRBV12-4
CASSTTGSSNQPQHF
TGTGCCAGCAGTACCACAGGGAGTAGCAATCAGCCCCAGCATTTT
>TRBJ1-5|-|-|TRBV20-1
CSARGALVKERQPQHF
TGCAGTGCTAGAGGGGCCCTAGTCAAAGAGCGGCAGCCCCAGCATTTT
>TRBJ2-3|TRBD1|many|TRBV24-1
CATSDPGQGSTDTQYF
TGTGCCACCAGTGACCCGGGACAGGGGAGCACAGATACGCAGTATTTT
>TRBJ1-2|-|many|TRBV5-5
CASSLEWQSGYTF
TGTGCCAGCAGCTTGGAGTGGCAGTCTGGCTACACCTTC
>TRBJ2-3|-|-|TRBV9
CASSVVVADTQYF
TGTGCCAGCAGCGTAGTTGTGGCGGATACGCAGTATTTT
>TRBJ2-7|-|many|TRBV20-1
CSAARGHEQYF
TGCAGTGCGGCGAGGGGACACGAGCAGTACTTC
>TRBJ1-1|-|-|TRBV4-3
CASSQDVRTGITEAFF
TGCGCCAGCAGCCAAGATGTGCGCACAGGCATCACTGAAGCTTTCTTT
>TRBJ2-3|TRBD2|-|TRBV7-2
CASSSESGRFNTQYF
TGTGCCAGCAGCTCCGAGAGCGGGAGGTTTAATACGCAGTATTTT
>TRBJ1-2|TRBD1|many|TRBV5-1
CASSPTGTGGGGSYGYTF
TGCGCCAGCAGCCCCACCGGGACAGGGGGCGGGGGTAGCTATGGCTACACCTTC
>TRBJ2-5|TRBD1|many|TRBV2
CASSVQGAGETQYF
TGTGCCAGCAGTGTACAGGGGGCTGGGGAGACCCAGTACTTC
>TRBJ2-4|TRBD1|few|TRBV3-1
CASSQVGQGRPNIQYF
TGTGCCAGCAGCCAAGTAGGACAGGGTCGGCCAAACATTCAGTACTTC
>TRBJ2-1|-|many|TRBV7-9
CASSLGLDEQFF
TGTGCCAGCAGCTTAGGATTGGATGAGCAGTTCTTC
>TRBJ2-1|TRBD2|many|TRBV19
CASSLLGSGAYNEQFF
TGTGCCAGTAGTCTCCTGGGTAGCGGGGCCTACAATGAGCAGTTCTTC
>TRBJ2-7|-|many|TRBV12-3/TRBV12-4
CASSNSGYEQYF
TGTGCCAGCAGCAACTCGGGGTACGAGCAGTACTTC
>TRBJ2-2|-|many|TRBV10-3
CAIRSWENTGELFF
TGTGCCATCAGGAGTTGGGAGAACACCGGGGAGCTGTTTTTT
>TRBJ2-6|-|many|TRBV12-3/TRBV12-4
CASCQRTGANVLTF
TGTGCCAGCTGCCAGAGAACTGGGGCCAACGTCCTGACTTTC
>TRBJ2-4|-|-|TRBV7-9
CASSPPGVEVKYF
TGTGCCAGCAGCCCCCCCGGTGTGGAGGTGAAGTACTTC
>TRBJ1-4|-|many|TRBV4-1
CASSQDPLKLFF
TGCGCCAGCAGCCAAGACCCCTTAAAACTGTTTTTT
>TRBJ2-5|-|many|TRBV20-1
CSARGSQETQYF
TGCAGTGCTAGAGGAAGCCAAGAGACCCAGTACTTC
>TRBJ2-2|-|-|TRBV20-1
CSARGGRTGELIF
TGCAGTGCCCGTGGGGGACGGACCGGGGAGCTGATTTTT
>TRBJ2-6|-|many|TRBV20-1
CSARGRVRDTAHSGANVLTF
TGCAGTGCTAGAGGACGGGTCCGGGACACGGCCCACTCTGGGGCCAACGTCCTGACTTTC
>TRBJ2-2|-|many|TRBV7-3
CASASGTGELFF
TGTGCCAGCGCGTCAGGCACCGGGGAGCTGTTTTTT